The T cell receptor beta chain under discussion was sequenced for a study of radiotherapy plus CTLA-4 blockade in lung cancer (dated by TCRdb to 2016 to 2018). In terms of the full investigation: Objective responses occurred in around 20% of enrolled patients, and over 30% achieved disease control.

What the research found in general, with its limitations: After treatment with radiotherapy and ipilimumab, TCR clones that came from tumors expanded in the peripheral blood. The strongest predictors of response were reported to be early dynamic shifts in blood T cell clones along with a rise in serum interferon-beta following radiation.

Focal radiation therapy combined with CTLA-4 blockade (ipilimumab) was tested in patients with chemo-refractory metastatic non-small-cell lung cancer. Note on this clone: It lacks a known antigen. Base qualities were left out, and no much larger clone turns up one base away.

The protocol used for the library was the immunoSEQ multiplex PCR assay. The clones in this table, taken by TCRdb from immuneACCESS, are in-frame only. Not every clone is retained; where verified, under half of the shortfall comes from an unresolved V gene, and the cause of the rest is unknown. This sample holds 50,000 or so clones; around nine tenths were observed only once. About 7.2% of the sample goes to the ten largest clones. The germline V and J ends show losses of 6 bases and 6 bases respectively, and no gene match explains 7 bases of the junction. Per the germline V gene, SNHLY is the CDR1 and FYNNEI is the CDR2. The CDR3, from cysteine to phenylalanine, totals 13 residues. Only the CDR3 region is kept as DNA, spanning 39 bases read in frame from base 1.

The rearrangement combines TRBV2 with TRBJ2-7, with 8 central nucleotides matching TRBD2. Sequenced material: peripheral blood, taken from a patient treated with radiotherapy plus ipilimumab. This receptor was taken from a human donor with non-small cell lung cancer whose response to radiotherapy plus ipilimumab could not be evaluated. The nucleotide sequence reads as follows: TGTGCCAGCAGACCGACTAGCGTGGGCGAGCAGTACTTC. It translates to CASRPTSVGEQYF.